This T cell receptor (beta chain) was captured by sequencing in a study of cytomegalovirus exposure and HLA in healthy donors. The study, taken as a whole, reports: Later findings reportedly placed an Asian-associated ancestry cluster below the approximately 670-donor mean for N-insertions. Cytomegalovirus status was reportedly diagnosed by the classifier with high specificity and sensitivity.

13 Jbeta primers and 60 Vbeta primers were used for the PCR. Sequencing was performed with immunoSEQ multiplex PCR; in TCRdb, only in-frame clones are kept and a portion is missing. Of roughly 60,000 clones in the sample, approximately 63% were seen once. Donors were nominally healthy when sampled, though unrecorded immune exposures were likely. Trimming removed 6 bases at V and 0 bases at J, with 12 bases between. Germline CDR1 reads LGHNA; CDR2 reads YNFKEQ. CDR3 size: 14 residues. In this sample, this clone turned up a few times. Its antigen is not identified. This clonotype was obtained from a woman aged 60-75 years in good health and CMV-seropositive. The rearrangement joins TRBV4-2 to TRBJ2-7, with a possible D match to TRBD2 (5 bases). Sequencing was performed on PBMCs. CDR3 amino acids: CASSLEGLSYEQYF. CDR3 DNA: TGTGCCAGCAGTCTTGAAGGACTCTCCTACGAGCAGTACTTC.